The clone carrying this T cell receptor (beta chain) showed up just a few times. This sample stems from a study of beta chain features in type 1 diabetes. Across the study: The study examined roughly 110,000,000 sorted cells across all samples.

The CDR3 spans 12 residues. Germline assignment: CDR1 LNHDA and CDR2 SQIVND (reference sequence). Deletions cut 8 bases from V and 1 base from J, with 7 bases between. TCRB transcripts that were expressed got sequenced, as all of the isolated RNA had been reverse transcribed. Assay: immunoSEQ multiplex PCR; the TCRdb copy retains only in-frame clones and omits some. The table has under 250,000 clones, 25% to 30% seen once. The TCR was taken from a man between 25 and 39 years old in good health. The sample comprised central memory CD4+ T cells from blood. The chain has TRBV19 and TRBJ2-3; no clear D. CDR3 nucleotides: TGTGCCAGTGGGAAGCGCACAGATACGCAGTATTTT. Residues: CASGKRTDTQYF.